A selection of T cell receptor beta chains follows, all from one sample in a study of blood T cell repertoires in COVID-19. The data were produced by immunoSEQ multiplex PCR, yet TCRdb's version contains in-frame clones alone and is incomplete. This table holds over 150,000 clones, 82% found once. Sequencing was done on a sample of PBMCs or T cells enriched from blood (not recorded which). Every receptor here comes from a man in his forties or fifties who had recovered from COVID-19. The CDR3 runs from the conserved cysteine through the conserved F or W. A D gene is named only where the DNA matches it firmly. Size is omitted from some rows. Given values are once, few, many or a class for expanded clones.

- | TRBJ2-2 | TRBV2 | - | 17 | TGTGCCAGCAGACCCCTGGTCGGACAAGCGAACACCGGGGAGCTGTTTTTT | CASRPLVGQANTGELFF
- | TRBJ1-5 | TRBV19 | - | 13 | TGTGCCAGTAGTTCCGGCGAGGATCAGCCCCAGCATTTT | CASSSGEDQPQHF
- | TRBJ2-3 | TRBV7-2 | - | 15 | TGTGCCAGCAGCCCTCTGGGCGGGAGCACAGATACGCAGTATTTT | CASSPLGGSTDTQYF
- | TRBJ2-7 | TRBV9 | TRBD2 | 15 | TGTGCCAGCAGCGAGGGGACTAGCGTTAGCTACGAGCAGTACTTC | CASSEGTSVSYEQYF
- | TRBJ1-5 | TRBV27 | - | 11 | TGTGCCTTTGAGGAGAATCAGCCCCAGCATTTT | CAFEENQPQHF
few | TRBJ2-7 | TRBV25-1 | TRBD2 | 15 | TGTGCCAGCAGTGAATATGCTAGCGGGATCGGCGAGCAGTACTTC | CASSEYASGIGEQYF
- | TRBJ2-7 | TRBV7-2 | TRBD2 | 16 | TGTGCCAGCAGCCCCGCCACTAGCGGGAGCTCCTACGAGCAGTACTTC | CASSPATSGSSYEQYF
once | TRBJ2-3 | TRBV30 | TRBD2 | 15 | TGTGCCTGGAGTGCGCTAGCGGGGGCCACAGATACGCAGTATTTT | CAWSALAGATDTQYF
- | TRBJ1-3 | TRBV4-1 | TRBD1 | 13 | TGCGCCACCCAGGGGGACTCTGGAAACACCATATATTTT | CATQGDSGNTIYF
- | TRBJ1-1 | TRBV7-9 | - | 13 | TGTGCCAGCAGCTTGTCCATGAACACTGAAGCTTTCTTT | CASSLSMNTEAFF
once | TRBJ1-2 | TRBV14 | - | 14 | TGTGCCAGCAGCCAAGCATCTAGGAACTATGGCTACACCTTC | CASSQASRNYGYTF
- | TRBJ1-6 | TRBV7-2 | - | 17 | TGTGCCAGCAGCTCGCCTTTGGACAGTCTTTATAATTCACCCCTCCACTTT | CASSSPLDSLYNSPLHF
- | TRBJ2-2 | TRBV10-3 | - | 11 | TGTGCCATCAGGAGGGCCGGGGAGCTGTTTTTT | CAIRRAGELFF
- | TRBJ1-1 | TRBV19 | TRBD1 | 13 | TGTGCCTCCCCGACAGGGCGACGTACTGAAGCTTTCTTT | CASPTGRRTEAFF
- | TRBJ2-1 | TRBV11-2 | - | 15 | TGTGCCAGCAGCTTGGACTATTTTCCCACAGGTGAGCAGTTCTTC | CASSLDYFPTGEQFF
- | TRBJ2-1 | TRBV9 | TRBD2 | 15 | TGTGCCAGCAGCGTAGTTCCTAGCGGCTACAATGAGCAGTTCTTC | CASSVVPSGYNEQFF
- | TRBJ2-7 | TRBV6-5 | - | 15 | TGTGCCAGCAGTTACTCCGACCTACAGGGCTACGAGCAGTACTTC | CASSYSDLQGYEQYF
- | TRBJ2-1 | TRBV13 | TRBD2 | 15 | TGTGCCAGCAGCATTGGACTAGCCCGGTCCGATGAGCAGTTCTTC | CASSIGLARSDEQFF
few | TRBJ2-7 | TRBV5-6 | TRBD1 | 13 | TGTGCCAGCAGCTTGGACAGGGGTACCGAGCAGTACTTC | CASSLDRGTEQYF
few | TRBJ2-2 | TRBV5-1 | TRBD1 | 15 | TGCGCCAGCAGCTGGGGGACAGGGTACACCGGGGAGCTGTTTTTT | CASSWGTGYTGELFF
- | TRBJ1-6 | TRBV2 | - | 14 | TGTGCCAGCAATTTGCAGTCGTCCCATTCACCCCTCCACTTT | CASNLQSSHSPLHF
- | TRBJ2-7 | TRBV12-2 | - | 10 | TGTGCAAGGATCAAGCGGGAGCAGTACTTC | CARIKREQYF
few | TRBJ2-2 | TRBV7-3 | - | 14 | TGTGCCAGCAGCGCTGACACGAACACCGGGGAGCTGTTTTTT | CASSADTNTGELFF
- | TRBJ2-7 | TRBV7-2 | TRBD1 | 15 | TGTGCCAGCAGCCCCCAGGGACAGGGGTTCTACGAGCAGTACTTC | CASSPQGQGFYEQYF
- | TRBJ2-5 | TRBV7-6 | - | 13 | TGTGCCAGCAGCAGGGGTTGGGCAGAGACCCAGTACTTC | CASSRGWAETQYF
- | TRBJ1-2 | TRBV27 | - | 14 | TGTGCCAGCAGTTTAACCGGACTGCACTATGGCTACACCTTC | CASSLTGLHYGYTF
- | TRBJ2-7 | TRBV4-1 | TRBD1 | 16 | TGCGCCAGCAGCCAAAGATGGACAGGGGCTTCCTACGAGCAGTACTTC | CASSQRWTGASYEQYF
- | TRBJ1-2 | TRBV6-2/TRBV6-3 | - | 15 | TGTGCCAGCAGCCCCAGGAGAGGAGGTAACTATGGCTACACCTTC | CASSPRRGGNYGYTF
- | TRBJ1-6 | TRBV27 | TRBD1 | 15 | TGTGCCAGCAGTGACGGACAGGGGTTAGATTCACCCCTCCACTTT | CASSDGQGLDSPLHF
- | TRBJ1-1 | TRBV6-5 | TRBD1 | 16 | TGTGCCAGCAGTTACTTCCTGACAGGGGTGGACACTGAAGCTTTCTTT | CASSYFLTGVDTEAFF
- | TRBJ1-1 | TRBV7-9 | - | 14 | TGTGCCAGCAGACGAACAGCGGAAAACACTGAAGCTTTCTTT | CASRRTAENTEAFF